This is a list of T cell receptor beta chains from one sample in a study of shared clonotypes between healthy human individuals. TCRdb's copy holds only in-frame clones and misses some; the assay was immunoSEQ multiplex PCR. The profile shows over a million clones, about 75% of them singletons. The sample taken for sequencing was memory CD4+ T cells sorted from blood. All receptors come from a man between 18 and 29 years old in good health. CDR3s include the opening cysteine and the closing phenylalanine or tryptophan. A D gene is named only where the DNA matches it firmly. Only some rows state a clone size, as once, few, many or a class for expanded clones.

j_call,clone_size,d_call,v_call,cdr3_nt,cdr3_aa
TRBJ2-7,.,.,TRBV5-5,TGTGCCAGCAGCTTGGCACAGGTAACCTACGAGCAGTACTTC,CASSLAQVTYEQYF
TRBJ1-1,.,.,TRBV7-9,TGTGCCAGCAGCTTAGGAGATATTAGGTCCACTGAAGCTTTCTTT,CASSLGDIRSTEAFF
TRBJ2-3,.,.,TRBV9,TGTGCCAGCAGCCCCCGTATGAGCACAGATACGCAGTATTTT,CASSPRMSTDTQYF
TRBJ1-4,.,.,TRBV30,TGTGCCTGGAGTCAGGGGATCAATAATGAAAAACTGTTTTTT,CAWSQGINNEKLFF
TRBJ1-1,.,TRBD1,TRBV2,TGTGCCAGCAGGGCCAGGGACAGGGGGCCGGTGAACACTGAAGCTTTCTTT,CASRARDRGPVNTEAFF
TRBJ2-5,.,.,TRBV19,TGTGCCAGTAGTATGGCTTGGGGGCGAGAGACCCAGTACTTC,CASSMAWGRETQYF
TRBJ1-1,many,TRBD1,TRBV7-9,TGTGCCAGCAGCTTCGGGACAGAGACTGAAGCTTTCTTT,CASSFGTETEAFF
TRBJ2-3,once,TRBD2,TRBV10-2,TGCGCCAGCAGTGAGTTTAGACTAGCGGGAGGGATCACAGATACGCAGTATTTT,CASSEFRLAGGITDTQYF
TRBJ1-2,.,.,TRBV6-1,TGTGCCAGCAGTGTCGGACGGGGTCGCCCCAACTATGGCTACACCTTC,CASSVGRGRPNYGYTF
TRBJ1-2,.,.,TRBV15,TGTGCCACCAGCAGGGGGTACTGGGACTATGGCTACACCTTC,CATSRGYWDYGYTF
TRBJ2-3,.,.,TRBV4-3,TGCGCCAGTGCGGAGGGGGGAATTGACACAGATACGCAGTATTTT,CASAEGGIDTDTQYF
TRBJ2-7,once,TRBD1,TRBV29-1,TGCAGCGTTGCCGGGACAGGGTACAACTACGAGCAGTACTTC,CSVAGTGYNYEQYF
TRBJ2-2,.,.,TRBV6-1,TGTGCCAGCAGTGAAGCGACAGCCGGGGAGCTGTTTTTT,CASSEATAGELFF
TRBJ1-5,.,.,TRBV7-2,TGTGCCAGCAGCTTAATGGGGGGCGCTCAGCCCCAGCATTTT,CASSLMGGAQPQHF
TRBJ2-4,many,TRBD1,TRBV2,TGTGCCAGCAGTGCGGACAGGAACATTCAGTACTTC,CASSADRNIQYF
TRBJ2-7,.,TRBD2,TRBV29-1,TGCAGCGTTCTCGGACTAGCGGGAGGTTCCGAGCAGTACTTC,CSVLGLAGGSEQYF
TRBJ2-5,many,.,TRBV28,TGTGCCAGGTCACCGAGGGGATGGTTGGAGACCCAGTACTTC,CARSPRGWLETQYF
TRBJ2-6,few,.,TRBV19,TGTGCCAGTAGTAACCAGGGCTCTGGGGCCAACGTCCTGACTTTC,CASSNQGSGANVLTF
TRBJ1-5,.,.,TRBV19,TGTGCCAGTAACTCGGGCGCCGGGACATCAAATTTT,CASNSGAGTSNF
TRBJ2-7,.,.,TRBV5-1,TGCGCCAGCAGGGCCTCGGGGGACGCCTACGAGCAGTACTTC,CASRASGDAYEQYF
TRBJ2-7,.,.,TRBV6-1,TGTGCCAGCAGTGGCGGGACACCGGAAAAATCCTACGAGCAGTACTTC,CASSGGTPEKSYEQYF
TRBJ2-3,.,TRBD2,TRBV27,TGTGCCAGCAGTCAACGGACTAGCGGGGGGGCAAATACGCAGTATTTT,CASSQRTSGGANTQYF
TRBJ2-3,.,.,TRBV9,TGTGCCAGCAGCGTAGAATTGGGAAACCCCACAGATACGCAGTATTTT,CASSVELGNPTDTQYF
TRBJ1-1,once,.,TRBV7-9,TGTGCCAGCAGCTTCAGCAGGGGTGAGGAAGCTTTCTTT,CASSFSRGEEAFF
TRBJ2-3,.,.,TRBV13,TGTGCCAGCAGCTTAGGAGGCGGGGTTAAGGATACGCAGTATTTT,CASSLGGGVKDTQYF
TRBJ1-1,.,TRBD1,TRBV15,TGTGCCACCAGCAGAGGTGGACAGGGTCCTGAAGCTTTCTTT,CATSRGGQGPEAFF
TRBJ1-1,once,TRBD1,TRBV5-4,TGTGCCAGCAGCCTCGGGACAGGGGGCCTGAACACTGAAGCTTTCTTT,CASSLGTGGLNTEAFF
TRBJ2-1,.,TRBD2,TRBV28,TGTGCCATCCTTCCTCTAGCGGGGGCTTCCTACAATGAGCAGTTCTTC,CAILPLAGASYNEQFF
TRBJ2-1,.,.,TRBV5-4,TGTGCCAGCAGCCCCCGGGTCGGGGCAAGCAATGAGCAGTTCTTC,CASSPRVGASNEQFF
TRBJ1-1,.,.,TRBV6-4,TGTGCCAGCAGTTCACAGGGTGGGGGGACTGAAGCTTTCTTT,CASSSQGGGTEAFF
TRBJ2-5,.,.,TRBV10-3,TGTGCCATCAGCTCTGGGGGGGGCGGAGGGGAGACCCAGTACTTC,CAISSGGGGGETQYF
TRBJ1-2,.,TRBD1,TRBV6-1,TGTGCCAGCAGTGCGCAGGGGGCACACGGCTACACCTTC,CASSAQGAHGYTF